The 20 T cell receptor beta chains presented below share a single source sample, sequenced in a study of cytomegalovirus exposure and HLA in healthy donors. A multiplex PCR was run with 60 Vbeta primers and 13 Jbeta primers. TCRdb's table, derived via immunoSEQ multiplex PCR, lists solely in-frame clones and lacks some. The sample yields approximately 130,000 clones, 65% to 85% seen once. The sequencing input was PBMCs. The receptors were gathered from a man aged 45-65 years in good health and CMV-seronegative.

The J gene is TRBJ1-1, the V gene TRBV27, with D possibly TRBD1 on 6 matching bases. Germline V gene data show CDR1 as MNHEY and CDR2 as SMNVEV (reference sequence). V gave up 3 bases and J gave up 2 bases, with 10 bases separating them. The CDR3 has 14 amino acids. The chain's CDR3 is CASSFHRANTEAFF. The CDR3 DNA is TGTGCCAGCAGTTTTCACAGGGCAAACACTGAAGCTTTCTTT.

The chain employs TRBV7-9 and TRBJ2-1, with 11 bases lining up with TRBD2. The CDR3 covers 15 residues. V lost 4 bases to trimming and J lost 9 bases; unmatched junction nucleotides: 8. CDR1 and CDR2 (germline): SEHNR, FQNEAQ (reference sequence). The CDR3 DNA reads TGTGCCAGCAGCTCCGCTAGCGGGAGGCAGGGTGAGCAGTTCTTC. Encoded protein: CASSSASGRQGEQFF.

The chain joins TRBV13 to TRBJ2-7; possibly TRBD2 for D (6 bases). CDR1 and CDR2 from the germline V gene are PRHDT and FYEKMQ (reference sequence). The CDR3 runs to 15 residues. V was cut by 2 bases and J by 0 bases, with 11 bases left in between. The CDR3 DNA sequence: TGTGCCAGCAGCTTACAGGCGGGAAGCTCCTACGAGCAGTACTTC. Protein sequence: CASSLQAGSSYEQYF. Together with reference TRBV13 and TRBJ2-7, the CDR3 gives the full variable domain: AAGVIQSPRHLIKEKRETATLKCYPIPRHDTVYWYQQGPGQDPQFLISFYEKMQSDKGSIPDRFSAQQFSDYHSELNMSSLELGDSALYFCASSLQAGSSYEQYFGPGTRLTVT.

This clone has a handful of counts. The rearrangement uses TRBV11-3 and TRBJ2-3, with 7 bases that match TRBD2. Germline loops: CDR1 SGHNT, CDR2 YENEEA. V lost 5 bases and J lost 3; bases outside the gene matches: 8. CDR3 size: 15 residues. The CDR3: CASSLTSVRTDTQYF. CDR3 sequence (DNA): TGTGCCAGCAGCCTTACTAGCGTAAGGACAGATACGCAGTATTTT.

The CDR3 protein is CSVSGGSKMNTEAFF. CDR3 bases: TGCAGCGTTTCAGGGGGCTCGAAGATGAACACTGAAGCTTTCTTT. V and J are TRBV29-1 and TRBJ1-1; 8 nucleotides align to TRBD1. The CDR3 sequence is 15 residues long. The germline gives CDR1 SQVTM, CDR2 ANQGSEA. Trimming cost V 5 bases and J 0 bases; bases outside gene matches: 8.

The chain carries TRBV7-2 and TRBJ2-1; D gene uncertain. Trimming took off 1 base at V and 10 bases at J, with 14 bases between the two ends. This CDR3 is built from 14 residues. Looked up from germline, CDR1 is SGHTA and CDR2 is FQGNSA. The CDR3 region has the DNA TGTGCCAGCAGCTTAGAATCGCCAGCCGGGGAGCAGTTCTTC. This encodes CASSLESPAGEQFF.

The J gene is TRBJ2-1, the V gene TRBV10-2, with 15 bases matching TRBD2. V lost 7 bases to trimming and J lost 10 bases; unmatched junction nucleotides: 8. Germline V gene data show CDR1 as WSHSY and CDR2 as SAAADI. This CDR3 spans 15 amino acids. CDR3 nucleotides: TGCGCCAGCAACCTAGGACTAGCGGGAGGGCTGGAGCAGTTCTTC. The encoded protein is CASNLGLAGGLEQFF.

This chain uses TRBV2 with TRBJ2-2, with 14 bases that match TRBD2. There are 16 residues in the CDR3. Germline lookup yields CDR1 SNHLY and CDR2 FYNNEI. Losses at the gene ends were 7 bases for V and 6 bases for J; bases not matched to a gene: 7. The CDR3 bases are TGTGCCAGCATTGGACTAGCGGGAGGACATCCCGGGGAGCTGTTTTTT. Amino acid sequence: CASIGLAGGHPGELFF. The full variable domain, completed using reference TRBV2 and TRBJ2-2, is EPEVTQTPSHQVTQMGQEVILRCVPISNHLYFYWYRQILGQKVEFLVSFYNNEISEKSEIFDDQFSVERPDGSNFTLKIRSTKLEDSAMYFCASIGLAGGHPGELFFGEGSRLTVL.

The rearrangement joins TRBV6-5 to TRBJ1-6; no reliable D call. CDR3 length: 13 residues. The V end lost 0 bases, the J end lost 7 bases, and 4 bases lay between the germline ends. Per the germline V gene, CDR1 is MNHEY and CDR2 is SVGAGI. The CDR3 protein is CASSYSANSPLHF. CDR3 nucleotide sequence: TGTGCCAGCAGTTACTCGGCAAATTCACCCCTCCACTTT.

The rearrangement links TRBV19 to TRBJ2-7; 11 nucleotides line up with TRBD1. CDR3 size: 13 residues. Germline V CDR1 and CDR2: LNHDA, SQIVND (reference sequence). With V trimmed by 7 bases and J by 4 bases, 3 bases remained unmatched. This CDR3 reads CASKGQGEYEQYF. CDR3 sequence (DNA): TGTGCCAGTAAGGGACAGGGGGAATACGAGCAGTACTTC.

The chain couples TRBV6-5 to TRBJ2-5, with TRBD1 as a possible D gene (6 bases). The V end was cut by 0 bases, the J end by 3 bases, with 11 bases between. The CDR3 totals 15 residues. CDR1 is MNHEY and CDR2 is SVGAGI in the germline V gene. DNA of the CDR3: TGTGCCAGCAGTTACTCGTCTGCAGGGGAAGAGACCCAGTACTTC. It is translated as CASSYSSAGEETQYF.

The gene calls are TRBV7-6 and TRBJ2-2; a weak D match, TRBD1 (5 bases). The V gene lost 6 bases and the J gene lost 5 bases, with 13 bases spanning the gap. The CDR3 is 14 residues long. Germline-derived CDR1 and CDR2 are SGHVS and FNYEAQ. CDR3 nucleotide sequence: TGTGCCAGCAGGCCCACGACAGCGACCGGGGAGCTGTTTTTT. This sequence encodes CASRPTTATGELFF.

The rearrangement uses TRBV7-2 and TRBJ1-6; 12 positions match TRBD1. CDR1 and CDR2 from the germline V gene are SGHTA and FQGNSA. V trimming: 0 bases; J trimming: 3 bases; junction bases outside the gene matches: 3. This CDR3 is 18 amino acids long. The CDR3 sequence: CASSLAGQGAFYNSPLHF. The CDR3 region has the DNA TGTGCCAGCAGCTTAGCGGGACAGGGGGCTTTCTATAATTCACCCCTCCACTTT.

The chain combines TRBV9 with TRBJ2-1; 12 bases fit TRBD2. V lost 2 bases to trimming and J lost 6 bases; unmatched junction nucleotides: 6. This CDR3 spans 16 amino acids. In germline, CDR1 is SGDLS, CDR2 YYNGEE. The CDR3 sequence is CASSVLLAGGFNEQFF. The DNA for the CDR3 is TGTGCCAGCAGCGTTCTACTAGCGGGAGGATTCAATGAGCAGTTCTTC.

This clone was detected only once. CDR3 sequence (DNA): TGTGCCAGCTCAATCGAGGGAATCTCGTACAATGAGCAGTTCTTC. Protein: CASSIEGISYNEQFF. This rearrangement joins TRBV18 to TRBJ2-1; tentative D call: TRBD2 (5 bases). CDR1 is KGHSH, CDR2 LQKENI, per germline. V gave up 5 bases and J gave up 4 bases, with 15 bases separating them. There are 15 residues in the CDR3.

This clone was seen a handful of times. This chain links TRBV27 with TRBJ1-1, with TRBD1 as a possible D gene (6 bases). The CDR3 is made up of 14 amino acids. CDR1 is MNHEY and CDR2 is SMNVEV in the germline V gene (reference sequence). V was clipped by 4 bases and J by 4 bases, with 13 bases between them. CDR3 in DNA: TGTGCCAGCAGTTCCAATCCAGGGGTCACTGAAGCTTTCTTT. Residues: CASSSNPGVTEAFF.

The rearrangement uses TRBV29-1 and TRBJ1-2; D possibly corresponds to TRBD1 (5 bases). The length of the CDR3 is 14 residues. With 0 bases removed from V and 7 bases from J, the gap between germline ends came to 15 bases. Germline-derived CDR1 and CDR2 are SQVTM and ANQGSEA. This CDR3 reads CSVEDLGGASGYTF. The CDR3 bases are TGCAGCGTTGAAGATTTGGGGGGAGCATCTGGCTACACCTTC.

This chain uses TRBV5-4 with TRBJ2-3; TRBD2 agrees at 16 bases. Germline V gene sequence: CDR1 SGHNT, CDR2 YYREEE (reference sequence). The CDR3 extends over 18 amino acids. Germline trimming cut 3 bases from V and 2 bases from J; bases unmatched to any gene: 6. The CDR3 here is CASSSGLAGGPITDTQYF. Written as DNA, the CDR3 is TGTGCCAGCAGCTCGGGACTAGCGGGAGGGCCGATCACAGATACGCAGTATTTT.

Here the CDR3 DNA reads TGTGCCAGTAGTATGGCAAGGGACAGCATCTACGAGCAGTACTTC. It encodes CASSMARDSIYEQYF. The chain couples TRBV19 to TRBJ2-7; 7 positions match TRBD1. V shed 3 bases, J shed 3 bases, and the junction held 8 bases outside the gene matches. CDR1 is LNHDA, CDR2 SQIVND, per germline (reference sequence). The length of the CDR3 is 15 residues. Looking up the rest from reference TRBV19 and TRBJ2-7 gives the full variable domain: DGGITQSPKYLFRKEGQNVTLSCEQNLNHDAMYWYRQDPGQGLRLIYYSQIVNDFQKGDIAEGYSVSREKKESFPLTVTSAQKNPTAFYLCASSMARDSIYEQYFGPGTRLTVT.

This clone was seen once. V gene TRBV6-5 combines with J gene TRBJ1-1; maybe TRBD1 (6 bases). The CDR3 is 13 amino acids. V was trimmed by 6 bases and J by 11 bases, leaving 19 bases between them. Germline loops: CDR1 MNHEY, CDR2 SVGAGI. CDR3 loop: CASSEALWGPAFF. CDR3 in DNA: TGTGCCAGCAGCGAAGCACTTTGGGGGCCCGCTTTCTTT.